This TCR beta chain is drawn from a study of regulatory T cells in long-lasting Graves disease (dated by TCRdb to about 2021). In terms of the full investigation: To count as having persistent Graves' disease, a patient had to have received antithyroid drug treatment for over 5 years with TSH receptor autoantibodies remaining persistently positive. Persistent Graves' disease patients were compared with newly diagnosed Graves' disease patients by peripheral blood TCR sequencing and RNA sequencing. The study took place in China and was registered as a clinical trial. A total of about 33 samples were covered by TCR sequencing, comprising about 13 persistent and around 20 newly diagnosed Graves' disease patients. Persistent Graves' disease patients in the clinical cohort had taken antithyroid drugs for roughly ten years on average. The study at large found these results: Only the TCR beta chain was sequenced and analyzed. Persistent disease showed preferential use of TRBV28, TRBJ1-2 and TRBJ2-5, whereas newly diagnosed disease favored TRBV20-1 and TRBJ2-1. Persistent patients shared more public clonotypes among themselves (around 2,700) than newly diagnosed patients did (roughly 910). Peripheral blood alone was examined, since thyroid tissue, which constituted the primary lesion, could not be accessed. As a limitation, the authors acknowledged that the small sample size may reduce accuracy. Compared with newly diagnosed patients, patients with persistent Graves' disease had lower TCR Shannon entropy and fewer highly expanded clones, which suggests clonal expansion.

This clonotype appeared once. Its antigen is not yet known. The sample holds no much larger clone one base away, and base qualities are not on file. One read alone makes for weak evidence. Library construction relied on multiplex PCR. Instrument on record: Illumina HiSeq 4000. iRepertoire HTBI primers and Arm-PCR amplification of CDR3 regions were used to construct TCR beta libraries. PCR products were gel purified before sequencing. As for the original processing: Gene usage analysis of CDR3 amino acid clonotypes relied on the 55 to 80 TRBV and 15 or so TRBJ segments identified across samples. COPE and FqMerger were used to merge filtered high-quality paired reads into contigs. BLAST was used to align contigs to IMGT TRBV, TRBD and TRBJ reference genes, with CDR3 defined following IMGT. Clonotypes above 0.1% frequency were classified as highly expanded clones. Shannon entropy served as the measure of repertoire diversity, while the Gini coefficient captured V-J evenness. Public clonotypes were defined as clonotypes shared by more than one individual. TCRdb reanalyzed the raw reads on its own, using fastp at Q25 for trimming and MiXCR for clone calling, and kept in-frame beta chains. All rows with the same CDR3 protein become a single entry with the most common DNA and genes. Clone size and V and J calls follow TCRdb, not the original study. This sample comprises about 470,000 distinct CDR3 sequences, 20% to 25% of them detected only once. The ten biggest clones cover less than 9% of the sample.

Sequences MNHEY (CDR1) and SVGEGT (CDR2) are obtained from the germline V gene. V loses 11 bases, J loses 1 base, and the germline ends lie 6 bases apart. Inclusive of the bounding cysteine and phenylalanine, the CDR3 is 11 residues long. Kept here is only the CDR3 DNA, which spans 33 bases and is read in frame from base 1. In light of the paper, this sample's time point label describes: persistent/refractory GD, antithyroid drugs over 5 years with positive TRAb. For both TCR sequencing and RNA sequencing, RNA was extracted from PBMCs in TRIzol. The diagnosis of Graves' disease was made according to American Thyroid Association guidelines. Recruitment of patients was carried out at an endocrinology department in Xi'an, China. From each patient, 7.5 to 9.5 milliliters of peripheral blood was collected into an EDTA anticoagulant tube. PBMCs were isolated by Ficoll Paque Plus density gradient separation without further T cell sorting. RNA quality was checked with an Agilent 2100 Bioanalyzer and agarose gel, and concentration with a NanoDrop 2000.

The sequence was obtained from a female donor with Graves disease. The rearranged chain carries TRBV6-2 or TRBV6-3 and TRBJ2-1, with the D gene not confidently named. Sample: peripheral blood mononuclear cells (PBMCs), taken when the disease was refractory, from a patient treated with antithyroid drugs. CDR3 sequence: CAVESYNEQFF. The nucleotides are TGTGCCGTCGAGTCCTACAATGAGCAGTTCTTC.